This T cell receptor beta chain was retrieved from a study of PD-1 blockade in classical Hodgkin lymphoma. General study results and limits: By cycle point C4D1, TCR diversity had risen significantly in CD4+ cells (but not CD8+ cells). Exclusion removed patients who began nivolumab under 1 year after ASCT.

The time point here: cycle 4 day 1 (C4D1), after 6 weeks of nivolumab. Relapse after autologous stem cell transplantation occurred in every patient, and brentuximab vedotin exposure varied. TCRdb's table, derived via immunoSEQ multiplex PCR, lists solely in-frame clones and lacks some. This sample has around 60,000 clones; 75% to 95% occur once, and the top ten carry approximately 10%. CDR3 length: 13 amino acids. Germline V gene lookup returns CDR1 SGHRS and CDR2 YFSETQ. V was shortened by 4 bases and J by 5 bases, with 11 bases between the two germline ends. To note about this clone: Its target is not known.

V is TRBV5-1 and J is TRBJ2-3, with no clear D. Material: peripheral blood mononuclear cells (PBMCs), obtained before the fourth cycle of nivolumab. The TCR sequence derives from a human donor with classical Hodgkin lymphoma. CDR3 sequence: CASSERQEDTQYF. For the CDR3, the DNA is TGCGCCAGCAGCGAGAGGCAAGAAGATACGCAGTATTTT.